This T cell receptor (beta chain) was recovered during a study of shared clonotypes between healthy human individuals. This CDR3 has 10 residues. With 8 bases removed from V and 7 bases from J, the gap between germline ends came to 8 bases. Germline V lookup: CDR1 MGHDK, CDR2 SYGVNS. This clone was detected only once. Deep was the level used in running the assay. The table came from immunoSEQ multiplex PCR; TCRdb's copy has only in-frame clones and leaves some out. The repertoire holds roughly 2,000,000 clones, with about 94% as singletons. Terminally differentiated effector memory CD45RA+ cells were left out of the naive CD8 fraction, which was CD45RO-negative and positively selected for CCR7.

Sequenced material: naive CD8+ T cells sorted from blood. The receptor was isolated from a man aged 18 to 29 in good health. The chain is built from TRBV25-1 and TRBJ1-1, with a possible D match to TRBD1 (6 bases). The CDR3 here is CASAGDEAFF. CDR3 sequence (DNA): TGTGCCAGCGCAGGGGATGAAGCTTTCTTT.